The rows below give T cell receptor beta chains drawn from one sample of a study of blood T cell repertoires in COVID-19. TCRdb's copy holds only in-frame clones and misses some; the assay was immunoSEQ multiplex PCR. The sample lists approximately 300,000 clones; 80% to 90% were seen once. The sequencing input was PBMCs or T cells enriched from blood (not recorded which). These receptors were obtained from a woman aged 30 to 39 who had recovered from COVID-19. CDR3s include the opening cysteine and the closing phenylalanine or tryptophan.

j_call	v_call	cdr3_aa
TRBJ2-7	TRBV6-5	CASKTDSLNSYEQYF
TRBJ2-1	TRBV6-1	CASSVPLAGGIYNEQFF
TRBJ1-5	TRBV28	CASRQTGVFQHF
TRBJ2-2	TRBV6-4	CASSAQGFGTGELFF
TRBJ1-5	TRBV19	CASSISQGVVIQPQHF
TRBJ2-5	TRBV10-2	CASRGVLGAFETQYF
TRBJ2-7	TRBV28	CASSSGTSGWYEQYF
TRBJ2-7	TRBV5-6	CASSSSGTGLYEQYF
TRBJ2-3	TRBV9	CASSGGETDTQYF
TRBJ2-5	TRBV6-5	CASSPRGQGETQYF
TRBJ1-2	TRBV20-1	CSLDSNYGYTF
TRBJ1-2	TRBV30	CALAQRAGYGYTF
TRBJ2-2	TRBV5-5	CASSVGLAQNTGELFF
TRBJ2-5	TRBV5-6	CASSSPGLAGGAQETQYF
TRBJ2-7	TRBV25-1	CASSEPGQGSSEQYF
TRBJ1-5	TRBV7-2	CASSLHSRGNQPQHF
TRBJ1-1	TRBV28	CASSAYRTGSGWTEAFF
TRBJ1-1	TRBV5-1	CASSIQTMNTEAFF
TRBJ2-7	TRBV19	CASRSMSGSRSYEQYF
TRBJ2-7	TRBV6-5	CASSYSSPTHSYEQYF
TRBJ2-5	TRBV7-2	CASSIGQGETQYF
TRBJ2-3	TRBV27	CASSSTGRVSTDTQYF
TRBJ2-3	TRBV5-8	CASSLAGDNNWNTQYF
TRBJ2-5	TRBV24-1	CATSGPGPRGQETQYF
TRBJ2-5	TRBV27	CASSLGQGVQETQYF
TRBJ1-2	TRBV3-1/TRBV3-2	CASRETGFAYGYTF
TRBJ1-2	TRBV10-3	CAISEQGADGYTF
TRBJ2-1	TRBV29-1	CSVPGTGFTEQFF
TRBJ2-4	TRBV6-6	CASSYSQGAAKNIQYF
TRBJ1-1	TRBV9	CASSVNEGGTEAFF